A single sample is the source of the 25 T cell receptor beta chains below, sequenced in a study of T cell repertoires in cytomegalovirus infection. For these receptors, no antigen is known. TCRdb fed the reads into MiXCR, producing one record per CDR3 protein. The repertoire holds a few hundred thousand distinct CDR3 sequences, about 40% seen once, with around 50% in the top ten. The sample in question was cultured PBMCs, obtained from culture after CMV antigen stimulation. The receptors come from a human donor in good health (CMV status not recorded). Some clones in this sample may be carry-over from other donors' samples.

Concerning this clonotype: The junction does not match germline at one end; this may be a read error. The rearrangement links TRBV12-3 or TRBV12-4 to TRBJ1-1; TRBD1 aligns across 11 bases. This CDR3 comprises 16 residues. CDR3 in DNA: TGTGCCAGCAGTCCTACGGACAGGGGGCGCGGCACTGAAGCTCTCTTT. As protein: CASSPTDRGRGTEALF.

DNA for the CDR3: TGCGCCAGCAGCCAGAGTCACAAAGGGGGGGCACATGAAAAACTGTTTTTT. Its protein product is CASSQSHKGGAHEKLFF. The chain employs TRBV4-3 and TRBJ1-4; a possible D gene is TRBD1 (6 bases). V lost 3 bases, J lost 6 bases, and 20 bases lay in between. Germline CDR1 LGHNA, CDR2 YSLEER. The CDR3 sequence is 17 residues long.

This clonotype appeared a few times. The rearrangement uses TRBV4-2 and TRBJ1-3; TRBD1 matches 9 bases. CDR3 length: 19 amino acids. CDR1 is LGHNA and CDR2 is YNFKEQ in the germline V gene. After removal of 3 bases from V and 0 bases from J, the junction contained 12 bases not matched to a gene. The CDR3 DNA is TGTGCCAGCAGCCACCTGGGCGGGACAGGGTTTAGCTCTGGAAACACCATATATTTT. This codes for CASSHLGGTGFSSGNTIYF.

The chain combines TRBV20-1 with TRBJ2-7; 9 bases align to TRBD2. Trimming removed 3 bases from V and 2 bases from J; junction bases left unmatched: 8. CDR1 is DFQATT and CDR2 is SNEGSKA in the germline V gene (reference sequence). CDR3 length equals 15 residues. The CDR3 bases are TGCAGTGCTAGGTCGCGGGGGGGCTTCCCCTACGAGCAGTACTTC. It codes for CSARSRGGFPYEQYF.

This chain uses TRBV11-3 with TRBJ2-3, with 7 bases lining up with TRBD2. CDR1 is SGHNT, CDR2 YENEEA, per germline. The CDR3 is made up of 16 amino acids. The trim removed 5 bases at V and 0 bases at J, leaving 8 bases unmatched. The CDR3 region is CASSRSSGESTDTQYF. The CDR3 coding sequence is TGTGCCAGCAGCCGGTCAAGCGGGGAAAGCACAGATACGCAGTATTTT.

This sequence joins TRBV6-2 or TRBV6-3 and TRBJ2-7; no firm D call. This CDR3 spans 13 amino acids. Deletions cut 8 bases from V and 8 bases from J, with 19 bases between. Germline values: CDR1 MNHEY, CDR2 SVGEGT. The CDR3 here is CASGWRRVLQQYF. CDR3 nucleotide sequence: TGTGCCAGCGGCTGGCGACGCGTCTTGCAGCAGTACTTC.

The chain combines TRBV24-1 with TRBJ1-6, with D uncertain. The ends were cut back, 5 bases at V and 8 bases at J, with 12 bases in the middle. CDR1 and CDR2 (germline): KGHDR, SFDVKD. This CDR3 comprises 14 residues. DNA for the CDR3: TGTGCCACCAGTGGGGGTGCGGAGGATTCACCCCTCCACTTT. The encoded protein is CATSGGAEDSPLHF.

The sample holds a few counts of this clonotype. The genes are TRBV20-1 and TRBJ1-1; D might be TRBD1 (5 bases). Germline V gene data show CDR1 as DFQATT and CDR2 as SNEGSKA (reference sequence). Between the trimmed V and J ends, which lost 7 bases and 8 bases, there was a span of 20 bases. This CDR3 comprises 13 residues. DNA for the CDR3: TGCAGTGGGGGAGGCGGACGGGGGGGAGAAGCTTTCTTT. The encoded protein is CSGGGGRGGEAFF.

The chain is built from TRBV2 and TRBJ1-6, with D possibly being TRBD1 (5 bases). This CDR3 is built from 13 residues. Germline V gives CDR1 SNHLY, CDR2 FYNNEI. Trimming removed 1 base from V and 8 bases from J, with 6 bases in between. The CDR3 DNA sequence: TGTGCCAGCAGTGAAGGGGGACATTCACCCCTCCACTTT. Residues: CASSEGGHSPLHF.

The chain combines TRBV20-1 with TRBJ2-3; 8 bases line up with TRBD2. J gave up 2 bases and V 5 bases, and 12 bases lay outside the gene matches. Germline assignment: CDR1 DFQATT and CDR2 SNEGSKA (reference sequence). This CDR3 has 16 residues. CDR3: CSAESPGGADTDTQYF. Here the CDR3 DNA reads TGCAGTGCTGAATCCCCCGGGGGGGCCGACACAGATACGCAGTATTTT.

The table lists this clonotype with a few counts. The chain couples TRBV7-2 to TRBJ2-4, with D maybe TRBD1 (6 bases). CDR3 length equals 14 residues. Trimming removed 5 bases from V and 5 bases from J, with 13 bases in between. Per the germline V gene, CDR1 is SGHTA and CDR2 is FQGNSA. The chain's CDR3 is CASSARGGENIQYF. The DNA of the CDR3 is TGTGCCAGCAGCGCCAGGGGTGGGGAAAACATTCAGTACTTC.

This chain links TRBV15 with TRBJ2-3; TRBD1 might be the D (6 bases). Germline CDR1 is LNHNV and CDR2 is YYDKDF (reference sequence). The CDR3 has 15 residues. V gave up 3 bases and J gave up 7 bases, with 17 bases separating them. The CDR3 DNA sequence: TGTGCCACCAGCAGGAAGGGGGACACCATAAATACGCAGTATTTT. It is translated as CATSRKGDTINTQYF.

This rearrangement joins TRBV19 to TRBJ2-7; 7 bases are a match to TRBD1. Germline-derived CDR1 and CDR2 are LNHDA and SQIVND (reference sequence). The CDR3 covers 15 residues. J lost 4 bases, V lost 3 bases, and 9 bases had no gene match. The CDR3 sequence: CASSIRSTGRYEQYF. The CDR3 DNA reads TGTGCCAGTAGTATTCGATCGACAGGGCGGTACGAGCAGTACTTC.

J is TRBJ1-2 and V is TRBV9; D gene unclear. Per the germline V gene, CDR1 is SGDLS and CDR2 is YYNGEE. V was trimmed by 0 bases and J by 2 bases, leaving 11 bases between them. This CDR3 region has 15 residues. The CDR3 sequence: CASSVGKGRNYGYTF. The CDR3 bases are TGTGCCAGCAGCGTAGGTAAAGGGAGGAACTATGGCTACACCTTC.

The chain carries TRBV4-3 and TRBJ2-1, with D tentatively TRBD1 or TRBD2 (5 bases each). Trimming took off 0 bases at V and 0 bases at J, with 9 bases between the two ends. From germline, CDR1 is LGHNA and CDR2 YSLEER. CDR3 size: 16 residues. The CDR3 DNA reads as TGCGCCAGCAGCCAAGAATGGGGGAGCTCCTACAATGAGCAGTTCTTC. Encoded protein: CASSQEWGSSYNEQFF.

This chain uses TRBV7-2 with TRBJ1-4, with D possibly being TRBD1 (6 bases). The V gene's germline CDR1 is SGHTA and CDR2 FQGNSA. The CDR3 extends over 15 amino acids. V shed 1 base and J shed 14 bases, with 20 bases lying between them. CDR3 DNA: TGTGCCAGCAGCTTAGGAGGGACAACGCCCATTAGGCTGTTTTTT. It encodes CASSLGGTTPIRLFF.

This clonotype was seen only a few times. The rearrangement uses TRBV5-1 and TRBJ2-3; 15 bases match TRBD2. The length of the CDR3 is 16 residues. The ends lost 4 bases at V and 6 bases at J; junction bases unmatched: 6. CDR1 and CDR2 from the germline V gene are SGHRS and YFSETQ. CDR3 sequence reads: CASSPGTSGGQDTQYF. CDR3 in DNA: TGCGCCAGCAGCCCCGGGACTAGCGGGGGGCAGGATACGCAGTATTTT. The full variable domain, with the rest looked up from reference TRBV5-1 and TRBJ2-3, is KAGVTQTPRYLIKTRGQQVTLSCSPISGHRSVSWYQQTPGQGLQFLFEYFSETQRNKGNFPGRFSGRQFSNSRSEMNVSTLELGDSALYLCASSPGTSGGQDTQYFGPGTRLTVL.

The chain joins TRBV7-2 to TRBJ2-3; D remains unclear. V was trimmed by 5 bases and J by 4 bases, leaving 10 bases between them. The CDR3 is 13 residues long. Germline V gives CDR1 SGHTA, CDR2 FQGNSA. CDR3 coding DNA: TGTGCCAGCAGCGGTAACGCGGCAGATACGCAGTATTTT. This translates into CASSGNAADTQYF.

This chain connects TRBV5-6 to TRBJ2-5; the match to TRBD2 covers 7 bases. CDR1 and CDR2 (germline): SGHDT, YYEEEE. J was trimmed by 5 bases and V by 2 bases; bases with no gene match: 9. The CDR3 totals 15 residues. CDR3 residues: CASSLRGGPGETQYF. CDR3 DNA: TGTGCCAGCAGCTTAAGGGGAGGGCCGGGGGAGACCCAGTACTTC.

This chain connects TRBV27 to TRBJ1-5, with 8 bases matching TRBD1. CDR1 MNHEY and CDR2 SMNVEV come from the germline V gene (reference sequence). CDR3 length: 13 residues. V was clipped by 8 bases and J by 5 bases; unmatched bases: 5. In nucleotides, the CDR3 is TGTGCCAGCGCGGGACAGGAGTATCAGCCCCAGCATTTT. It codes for CASAGQEYQPQHF.

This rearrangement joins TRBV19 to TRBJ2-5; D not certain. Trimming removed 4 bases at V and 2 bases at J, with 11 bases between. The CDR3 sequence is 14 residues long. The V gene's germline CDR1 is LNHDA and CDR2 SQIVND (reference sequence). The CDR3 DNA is TGTGCCAGTAGTAAAAACAGAGATCAAGAGACCCAGTACTTC. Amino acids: CASSKNRDQETQYF. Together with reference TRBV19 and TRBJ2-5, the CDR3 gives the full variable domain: DGGITQSPKYLFRKEGQNVTLSCEQNLNHDAMYWYRQDPGQGLRLIYYSQIVNDFQKGDIAEGYSVSREKKESFPLTVTSAQKNPTAFYLCASSKNRDQETQYFGPGTRLLVL.

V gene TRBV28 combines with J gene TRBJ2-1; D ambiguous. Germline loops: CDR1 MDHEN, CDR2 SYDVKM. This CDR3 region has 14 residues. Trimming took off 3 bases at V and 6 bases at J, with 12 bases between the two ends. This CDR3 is CASSFGRVGNEQFF. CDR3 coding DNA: TGTGCCAGCAGTTTCGGACGCGTCGGCAATGAGCAGTTCTTC.

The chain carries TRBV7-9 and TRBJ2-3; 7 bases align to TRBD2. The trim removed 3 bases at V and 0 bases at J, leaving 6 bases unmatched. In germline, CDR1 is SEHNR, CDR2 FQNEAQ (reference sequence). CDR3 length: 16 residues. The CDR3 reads CASSFGTTTSTDTQYF. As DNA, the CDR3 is TGTGCCAGCAGCTTTGGGACTACAACTAGCACAGATACGCAGTATTTT. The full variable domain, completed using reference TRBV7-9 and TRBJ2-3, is DTGVSQNPRHKITKRGQNVTFRCDPISEHNRLYWYRQTLGQGPEFLTYFQNEAQLEKSRLLSDRFSAERPKGSFSTLEIQRTEQGDSAMYLCASSFGTTTSTDTQYFGPGTRLTVL.

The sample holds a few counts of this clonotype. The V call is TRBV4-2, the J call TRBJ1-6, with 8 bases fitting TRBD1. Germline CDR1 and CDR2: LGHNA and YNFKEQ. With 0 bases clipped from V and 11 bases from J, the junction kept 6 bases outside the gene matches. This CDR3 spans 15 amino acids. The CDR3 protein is CASSQDRTGPTPLHF. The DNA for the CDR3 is TGTGCCAGCAGCCAAGATCGGACAGGGCCTACACCCCTCCACTTT.

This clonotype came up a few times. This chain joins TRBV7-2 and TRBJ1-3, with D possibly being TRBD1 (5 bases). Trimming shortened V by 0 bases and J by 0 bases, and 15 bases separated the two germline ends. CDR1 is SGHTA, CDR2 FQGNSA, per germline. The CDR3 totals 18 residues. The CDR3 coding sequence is TGTGCCAGCAGCTTAGCGTCCCAGGGTTGGTTCTCTGGAAACACCATATATTTT. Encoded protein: CASSLASQGWFSGNTIYF.